This T cell receptor beta chain came from a study of blood T cell repertoires in COVID-19. Study background: COVID-19 samples, acute and convalescent, were from the United States, Italy and Spain. T cells, B-cell-depleted T cells, or PBMCs supplied cDNA or gDNA.

In the original analysis: Reference gene primer amplification yielded estimated nucleated cell counts. Libraries were prepared by immunoSEQ multiplex PCR; TCRdb keeps only in-frame clonotypes and omits some of them. That table gives V, J and clone size, and the DNA gave D and trimming. The repertoire holds tens of thousands of clones, with 70% to 90% as singletons. The CDR3 length is 16 residues. The germline gives CDR1 SGHDT, CDR2 YYEEEE. Trimming cost V 4 bases and J 8 bases; bases outside gene matches: 14. The V gene is TRBV5-6, the J gene TRBJ2-1, with 8 bases fitting TRBD2. The sequence was obtained from a man aged 50-60 years with active or convalescent COVID-19. The sequencing input was peripheral blood. This chain's CDR3 is CASSVGLAKGGHEQFF. For the CDR3, the DNA is TGTGCCAGCAGCGTCGGACTAGCAAAAGGGGGTCATGAGCAGTTCTTC.